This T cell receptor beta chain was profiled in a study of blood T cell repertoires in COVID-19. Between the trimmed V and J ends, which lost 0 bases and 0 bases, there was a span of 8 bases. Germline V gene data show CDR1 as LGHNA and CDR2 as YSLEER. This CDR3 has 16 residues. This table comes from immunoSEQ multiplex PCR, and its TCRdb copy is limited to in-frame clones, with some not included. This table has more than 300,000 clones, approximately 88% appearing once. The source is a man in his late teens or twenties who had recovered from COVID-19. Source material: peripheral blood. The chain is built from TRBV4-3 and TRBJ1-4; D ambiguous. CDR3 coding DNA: TGCGCCAGCAGCCAAGATTCAGGATCAACTAATGAAAAACTGTTTTTT. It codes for CASSQDSGSTNEKLFF.